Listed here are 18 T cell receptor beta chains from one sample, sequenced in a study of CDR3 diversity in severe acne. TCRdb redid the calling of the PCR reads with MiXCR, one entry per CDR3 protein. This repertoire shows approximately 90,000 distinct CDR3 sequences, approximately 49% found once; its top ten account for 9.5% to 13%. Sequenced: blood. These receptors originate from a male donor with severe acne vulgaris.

Here the CDR3 reads CSASLMGRENGEQFF. For the CDR3, the DNA is TGCAGTGCTAGCCTCATGGGAAGGGAGAACGGTGAGCAGTTCTTC. The chain joins TRBV20-1 to TRBJ2-1, with D possibly TRBD2 on 5 matching bases. V lost 3 bases to trimming and J lost 9 bases, with 21 bases between them. Germline CDR1 is DFQATT and CDR2 is SNEGSKA (reference sequence). This CDR3 has 15 amino acids.

The CDR3 reads CASSQQLTGGNEKLFF. The CDR3 DNA follows: TGTGCCAGCAGCCAACAACTTACAGGGGGTAATGAAAAACTGTTTTTT. The genes are TRBV4-2 and TRBJ1-4, with TRBD1 identical over 8 bases. The CDR3 extends over 16 amino acids. Germline CDR1 and CDR2: LGHNA and YNFKEQ. The junction had 6 bases not matched to a gene; V was cut back by 2 bases and J by 4 bases.

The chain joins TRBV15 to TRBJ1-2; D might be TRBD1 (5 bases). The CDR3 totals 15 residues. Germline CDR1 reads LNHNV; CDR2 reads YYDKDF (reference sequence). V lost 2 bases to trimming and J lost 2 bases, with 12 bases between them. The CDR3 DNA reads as TGTGCCACCAGCAGACGACTGGGGCTGAACTATGGCTACACCTTC. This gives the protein CATSRRLGLNYGYTF. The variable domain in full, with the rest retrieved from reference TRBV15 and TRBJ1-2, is DAMVIQNPRYQVTQFGKPVTLSCSQTLNHNVMYWYQQKSSQAPKLLFHYYDKDFNNEADTPDNFQSRRPNTSFCFLDIRSPGLGDTAMYLCATSRRLGLNYGYTFGSGTRLTVV.

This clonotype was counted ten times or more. CDR3 amino acids: CASSRPGLQFTDTQYF. The DNA for the CDR3 is TGTGCCAGCAGTCGTCCGGGACTGCAATTCACAGATACGCAGTATTTT. The rearrangement links TRBV28 to TRBJ2-3, with D possibly TRBD2 on 6 matching bases. The CDR3 has 16 residues. The V end lost 5 bases, the J end lost 2 bases, and 17 bases lay between the germline ends. Germline values: CDR1 MDHEN, CDR2 SYDVKM.

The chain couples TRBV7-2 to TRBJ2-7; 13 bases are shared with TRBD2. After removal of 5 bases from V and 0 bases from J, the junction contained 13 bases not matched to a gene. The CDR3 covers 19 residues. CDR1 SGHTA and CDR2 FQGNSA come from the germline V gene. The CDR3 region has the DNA TGTGCCAGCAGCCACATACCGGGGACTAGCGGGAACCTCTCCTACGAGCAGTACTTC. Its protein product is CASSHIPGTSGNLSYEQYF.

CDR3 region: CASSLLRDEQYF. The CDR3 DNA follows: TGTGCCAGCAGCTTACTCAGAGACGAGCAGTACTTC. The V call is TRBV7-2, the J call TRBJ2-7; D remains ambiguous. The V gene lost 2 bases and the J gene lost 5 bases, with 7 bases spanning the gap. Germline V gene lookup returns CDR1 SGHTA and CDR2 FQGNSA. The CDR3 length is 12 residues.

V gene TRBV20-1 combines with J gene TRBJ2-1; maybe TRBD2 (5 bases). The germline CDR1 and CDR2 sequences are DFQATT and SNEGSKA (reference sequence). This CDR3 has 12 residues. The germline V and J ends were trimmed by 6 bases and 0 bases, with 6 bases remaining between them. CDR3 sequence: CSAGSSYNEQFF. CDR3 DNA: TGCAGTGCGGGGAGCTCCTACAATGAGCAGTTCTTC.

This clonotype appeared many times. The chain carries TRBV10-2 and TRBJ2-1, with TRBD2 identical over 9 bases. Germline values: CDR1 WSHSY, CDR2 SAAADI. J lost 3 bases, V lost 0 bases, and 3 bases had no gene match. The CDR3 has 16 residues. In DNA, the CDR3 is TGCGCCAGCAGTGAGTCGGGACTAGCAAGCTACAATGAGCAGTTCTTC. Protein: CASSESGLASYNEQFF.

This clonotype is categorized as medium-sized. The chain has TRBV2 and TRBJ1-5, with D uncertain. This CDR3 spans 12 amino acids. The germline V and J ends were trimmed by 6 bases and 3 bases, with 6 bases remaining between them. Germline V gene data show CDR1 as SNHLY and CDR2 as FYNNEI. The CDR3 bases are TGTGCCAGCAGACAGACCAATCAGCCCCAGCATTTT. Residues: CASRQTNQPQHF.

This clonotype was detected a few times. CDR3 DNA: TGTGCCAGCAGTTTATCGGGGATCCACGAGCAGTACTTC. Amino acid sequence: CASSLSGIHEQYF. The rearrangement links TRBV12-3 or TRBV12-4 to TRBJ2-7, with D possibly being TRBD2 (5 bases). This CDR3 spans 13 amino acids. The germline V and J ends were trimmed by 2 bases and 5 bases, with 10 bases remaining between them.

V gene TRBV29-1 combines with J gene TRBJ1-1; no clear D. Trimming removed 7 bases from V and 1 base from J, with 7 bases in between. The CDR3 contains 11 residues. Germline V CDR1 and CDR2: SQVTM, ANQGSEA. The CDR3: CSGGGNTEAFF. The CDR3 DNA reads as TGCAGCGGGGGTGGGAACACTGAAGCTTTCTTT.

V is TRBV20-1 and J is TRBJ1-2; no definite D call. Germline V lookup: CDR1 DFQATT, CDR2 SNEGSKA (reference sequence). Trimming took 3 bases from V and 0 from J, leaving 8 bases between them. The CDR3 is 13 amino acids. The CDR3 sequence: CSARPGTNYGYTF. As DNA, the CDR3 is TGCAGTGCTAGGCCAGGAACTAACTATGGCTACACCTTC.

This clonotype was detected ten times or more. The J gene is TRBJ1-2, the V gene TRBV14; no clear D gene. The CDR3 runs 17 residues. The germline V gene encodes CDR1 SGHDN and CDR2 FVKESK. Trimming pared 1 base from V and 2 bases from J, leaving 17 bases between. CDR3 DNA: TGTGCCAGCAGCCAAGTCCACGCTTTGACACAAAACTATGGCTACACCTTC. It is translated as CASSQVHALTQNYGYTF.

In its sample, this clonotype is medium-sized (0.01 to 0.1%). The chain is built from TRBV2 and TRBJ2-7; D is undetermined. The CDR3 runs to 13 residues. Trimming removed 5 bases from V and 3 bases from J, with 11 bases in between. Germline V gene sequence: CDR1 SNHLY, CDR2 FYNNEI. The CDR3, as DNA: TGTGCCAGCAGTCCGGACCACCACTACGAGCAGTACTTC. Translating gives CASSPDHHYEQYF.

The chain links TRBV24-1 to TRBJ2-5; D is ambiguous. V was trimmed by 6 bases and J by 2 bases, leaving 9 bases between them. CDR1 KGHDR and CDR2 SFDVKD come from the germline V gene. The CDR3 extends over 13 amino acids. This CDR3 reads CATSQDLQETQYF. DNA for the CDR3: TGTGCCACCAGTCAAGACCTACAAGAGACCCAGTACTTC.

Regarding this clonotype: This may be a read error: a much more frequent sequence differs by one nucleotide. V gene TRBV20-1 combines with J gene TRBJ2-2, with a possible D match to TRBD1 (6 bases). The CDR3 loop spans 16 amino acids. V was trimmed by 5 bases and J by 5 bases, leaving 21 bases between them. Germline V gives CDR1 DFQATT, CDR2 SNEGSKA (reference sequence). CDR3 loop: CSARPKMTGETGELFF. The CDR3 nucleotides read TGCAGTGCTCGCCCCAAGATGACAGGAGAAACCGGGGAGCTGTTTTTT.

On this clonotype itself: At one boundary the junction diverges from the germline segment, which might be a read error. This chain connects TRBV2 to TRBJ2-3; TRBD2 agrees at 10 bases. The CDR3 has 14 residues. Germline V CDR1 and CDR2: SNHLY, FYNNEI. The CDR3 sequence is CASFRTSGSDTQCF. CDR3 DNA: TGTGCCAGCTTCCGGACTAGCGGTTCAGATACGCAGTGTTTT. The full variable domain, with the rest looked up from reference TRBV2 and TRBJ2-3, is EPEVTQTPSHQVTQMGQEVILRCVPISNHLYFYWYRQILGQKVEFLVSFYNNEISEKSEIFDDQFSVERPDGSNFTLKIRSTKLEDSAMYFCASFRTSGSDTQCFGPGTRLTVL.

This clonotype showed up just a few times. The CDR3 reads CATTKGLTGELFF. The CDR3 DNA reads as TGTGCCACCACAAAAGGACTCACCGGGGAGCTGTTTTTT. The genes are TRBV24-1 and TRBJ2-2; D perhaps matches TRBD2 (5 bases). The CDR3 is 13 amino acids. Trimming pared 8 bases from V and 4 bases from J, leaving 10 bases between. Germline values: CDR1 KGHDR, CDR2 SFDVKD.